These T cell receptor beta chains were read from a single sample in a study of blood T cell repertoires in COVID-19. Profiled with immunoSEQ multiplex PCR; TCRdb holds only in-frame clones, not every one. This table holds about 94,000 clones, 80% to 85% found once. The sequencing sample was made of peripheral blood. These receptors originate from a man aged 60 to 75 with acute or convalescent COVID-19. Each CDR3 is given with its conserved first and last residue. A D gene is named only where the DNA matches it firmly. The size field is filled for only some rows; it gives once, few, many or a size class.

CASSSRYNEQFF TGTGCCAGCAGCTCGCGGTACAATGAGCAGTTCTTC TRBV9 - - TRBJ2-1
CASSGIPGTTEAFF TGCGCCAGCAGCGGAATCCCAGGCACAACTGAAGCTTTCTTT TRBV5-1 - - TRBJ1-1
CASAVNKGYEQYF TGTGCCAGCGCGGTTAATAAGGGGTACGAGCAGTACTTC TRBV6-5 - - TRBJ2-7
CAISEGYRGNEQYF TGTGCCATCAGTGAGGGGTACAGGGGAAACGAGCAGTACTTC TRBV10-3 TRBD1 - TRBJ2-7
CASSLEGGGGTEAFF TGTGCCAGCAGTTTGGAAGGGGGAGGGGGCACTGAAGCTTTCTTT TRBV27 - - TRBJ1-1
CAWSPGAGYTF TGTGCCTGGAGTCCAGGGGCTGGCTACACCTTC TRBV30 - - TRBJ1-2
CASSYVRRAGPRQPQHF TGTGCCAGCAGTTATGTACGGCGGGCAGGCCCTCGGCAGCCCCAGCATTTT TRBV6-2/TRBV6-3 - - TRBJ1-5
CAISESGQGGFYGYTF TGTGCCATCAGTGAGTCAGGCCAGGGTGGGTTCTATGGCTACACCTTC TRBV10-3 - - TRBJ1-2
CASRRQGIGTEAFF TGTGCCAGCAGACGACAGGGGATCGGGACTGAAGCTTTCTTT TRBV6-5 TRBD1 once TRBJ1-1
CATSEIGSGVQETQYF TGTGCCACCAGTGAAATAGGGTCGGGGGTCCAAGAGACCCAGTACTTC TRBV24-1 - - TRBJ2-5
CASSLADRAPSSSEQYF TGTGCCAGCAGCTTAGCCGACAGGGCACCCTCCTCTTCCGAGCAGTACTTC TRBV5-4 TRBD1 - TRBJ2-7
CASSLGKGAREKLFF TGCGCCAGCAGCTTGGGGAAGGGGGCGAGGGAAAAACTGTTTTTT TRBV5-1 TRBD1 once TRBJ1-4